This T cell receptor beta chain is from a study of blood T cell repertoires in COVID-19. On the study more broadly: Material from acute and convalescent COVID-19 was sourced from the United States, Italy and Spain. Sources were T cells, B-cell-depleted T cells, or PBMCs; the material itself was cDNA or gDNA.

The germline V and J ends were trimmed by 3 bases and 8 bases, with 8 bases remaining between them. Germline V gene sequence: CDR1 SNHLY, CDR2 FYNNEI. There are 11 residues in the CDR3. In the original processing: Quantification of nucleated cells was approximated via reference gene primer amplification. Repertoires were generated with immunoSEQ multiplex PCR, while TCRdb's copy carries only in-frame clones and drops some. V and J calls and clone size follow that table, whereas D and trimming were derived from the DNA. This sample yields 160,000 or so clones, of which roughly 93% are seen a single time; about 2% belongs to the top ten.

This clonotype was obtained from a man aged 18 to 30 with acute or convalescent COVID-19. The sequencing sample was made of peripheral blood. V is TRBV2 and J is TRBJ2-7, with unresolved D. CDR3 residues: CASSDTNKQYF. DNA for the CDR3: TGTGCCAGCAGTGACACCAACAAGCAGTACTTC.